This T cell receptor beta chain was observed in a study of T cells in Graves' hyperthyroidism and ophthalmopathy (dated by TCRdb to the late 2010s). For the wider study: Peripheral blood was sampled at the time of initial diagnosis, prior to any treatment. To identify distinguishing TCR V-J signatures, a discovery cohort of 100 patients was used, comprising some 45 with Graves' ophthalmopathy and some 60 with stable Graves' hyperthyroidism. Prospective prediction of ophthalmopathy was tested in an independent validation cohort consisting of under 20 hyperthyroidism patients and over 15 patients who later progressed to ophthalmopathy. For training and testing, the 110 or so patients in the discovery cohort were randomly divided in a 7:3 ratio. In addition, the study compared T-cell repertoires in thyroid tissue and in blood from 6 or 7 Graves' hyperthyroidism patients. After blood sampling, hyperthyroidism patients were treated with methimazole at a starting dose of 30 mg daily, and ophthalmopathy patients were treated with high-dose intravenous methylprednisolone. TCR Vbeta CDR3 sequencing of 135 peripheral blood samples (43 ophthalmopathy, 75 hyperthyroidism and some 17 progressor patients) is reported in the paper.

The TCR beta CDR3 regions were amplified from the RNA transcripts. A first-round RT-PCR of the TCR CDR3 used the HTBI primer set with the Qiagen OneStep RT-PCR kit. A second multiplex PCR round built the libraries, followed by size selection and purification. The libraries were sequenced on an Illumina HiSeq2000 using paired-end 100 bp reads. From the authors' description of their analysis: Raw data were processed with SOAPnuke, discarding reads with adapters, uncalled bases, mean Phred below 15, or no exact constant-primer or identifier match. COPE v1.2.5 was used to merge high-quality paired reads, and clonotypes were defined as unique nucleotide sequences. MiTCR v1.1 was used to align clonotypes to the IMGT TRBV, TRBD and TRBJ reference segments. Analysis was restricted to V-J combinations with a frequency above 0.0001, which covered 99.2% of repertoires. The TCS score was defined as the ratio of F50 (clonal expansion) to E x V (chaos), calculated using BLOSUM62-based TCRdist between CDR3 peptides within each V-J. Welch's t-statistics and random forest reduced 500 to 550 V-J features to 10 to 15, which were used in a naive Bayes classifier (R e1071). TCRdb applied fastp at Q25 and MiXCR to the public reads, then kept only in-frame beta chains. Every CDR3 protein is listed once, alongside the most common genes and DNA of its rows. Clone size and V and J calls follow TCRdb, not the original study. This sample has around 690,000 distinct CDR3 sequences in its table, and roughly 17% of those were observed once. The ten largest clones take up 15% to 19% of the sample.

The full study reports these points: In validation, the model predicted progression to ophthalmopathy a median of roughly 6.2 months before onset, with approximately 70% sensitivity and 72.22% specificity. In cross-validation, a model built on a 13 V-J signature told ophthalmopathy apart from stable hyperthyroidism with under 90% sensitivity and around 84% specificity, and in testing the same model reached 80%/75%. Sample size was not statistically predetermined, and blinding of investigators to group allocation was not performed. Most expanded thyroid clonotypes (frequency above 0.001) were also detected in blood, suggesting blood repertoires may reflect thyroid immune responses.

This clonotype has ten or more counts. This receptor's antigen is unknown. No qualities accompany the bases; no much larger clone lies one base away. A patient counted as having stable Graves' hyperthyroidism if no progression to ophthalmopathy occurred over 18 months of follow-up. Hyperthyroidism patients were aged 18 to 65 years and newly diagnosed, with disease duration of less than 2 months. Patients with uncontrolled infections, other autoimmune diseases, pregnancy or lactation were excluded. Diagnoses were based on clinical symptoms, serum thyroxine and TRAb, thyroid ultrasound and orbital computed tomography. Ficoll-Paque density gradient centrifugation was used to isolate PBMCs from around 10 ml of fresh peripheral blood. Trizol reagent was used to extract total RNA, and RNA quality was then checked on an Agilent 2100 Bioanalyzer. According to the germline V gene, CDR1 reads MDHEN and CDR2 reads SYDVKM. Deletion took 4 bases off V and 4 bases off J, with a span of 11 bases between the germline ends. Measured from the cysteine to the phenylalanine, the CDR3 is 13 residues long. The kept DNA is CDR3 alone, 39 bases in frame from the first base.

This TCR was sampled from a man in his fifties with Graves' hyperthyroidism. Sequencing used blood. The chain is encoded by TRBV28 joined to TRBJ2-7; a tentative D match to TRBD1 spans 6 bases. The base sequence is TGTGCCAGCAGTTACCGGACAGATTACGAGCAGTACTTC. Its protein is CASSYRTDYEQYF.